Sequencing of this T cell receptor (beta chain) was carried out in a study of cytomegalovirus exposure and HLA in healthy donors. Generated by immunoSEQ multiplex PCR, the TCRdb table keeps only in-frame clones and is missing some. The table lists about 170,000 clones, around nine tenths of them singletons. This TCR was sampled from a man younger than 30 in good health and CMV-seropositive. Sample: PBMCs.

Here the CDR3 reads CSVEGTTNYNEQFF. The CDR3 DNA reads TGCAGCGTTGAGGGGACAACTAACTACAATGAGCAGTTCTTC. The chain recombines TRBV29-1 with TRBJ2-1; the D gene is possibly TRBD1 (6 bases). Germline CDR1 is SQVTM and CDR2 is ANQGSEA. CDR3 length: 14 amino acids. Trimming stripped 3 bases from V and 3 bases from J, with 12 bases between.